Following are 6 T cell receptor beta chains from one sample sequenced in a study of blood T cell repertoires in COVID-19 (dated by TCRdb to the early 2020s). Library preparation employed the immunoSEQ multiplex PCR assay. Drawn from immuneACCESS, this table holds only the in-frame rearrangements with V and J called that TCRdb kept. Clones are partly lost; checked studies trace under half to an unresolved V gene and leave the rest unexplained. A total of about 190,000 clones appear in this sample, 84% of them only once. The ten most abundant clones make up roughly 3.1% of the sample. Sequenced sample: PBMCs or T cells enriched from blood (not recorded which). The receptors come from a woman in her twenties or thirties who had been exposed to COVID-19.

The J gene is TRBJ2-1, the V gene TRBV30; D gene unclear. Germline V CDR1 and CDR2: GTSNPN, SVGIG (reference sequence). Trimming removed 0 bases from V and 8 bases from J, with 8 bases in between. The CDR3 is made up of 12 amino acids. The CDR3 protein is CAWSVSYHEQFF. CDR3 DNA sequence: TGTGCCTGGAGTGTCAGTTACCATGAGCAGTTCTTC.

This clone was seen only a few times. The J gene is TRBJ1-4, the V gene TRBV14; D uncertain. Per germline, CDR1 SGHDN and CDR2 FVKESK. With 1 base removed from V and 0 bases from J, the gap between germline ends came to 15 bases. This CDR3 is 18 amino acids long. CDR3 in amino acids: CASSQALRVRSTNEKLFF. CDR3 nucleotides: TGTGCCAGCAGCCAAGCCTTGAGGGTGAGGTCAACTAATGAAAAACTGTTTTTT.

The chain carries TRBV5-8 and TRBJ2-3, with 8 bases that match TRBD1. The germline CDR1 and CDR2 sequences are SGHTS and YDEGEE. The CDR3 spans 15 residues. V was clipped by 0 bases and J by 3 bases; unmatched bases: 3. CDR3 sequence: CASSLGRGQTDTQYF. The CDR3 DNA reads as TGTGCCAGCAGCTTGGGCAGGGGGCAAACAGATACGCAGTATTTT.

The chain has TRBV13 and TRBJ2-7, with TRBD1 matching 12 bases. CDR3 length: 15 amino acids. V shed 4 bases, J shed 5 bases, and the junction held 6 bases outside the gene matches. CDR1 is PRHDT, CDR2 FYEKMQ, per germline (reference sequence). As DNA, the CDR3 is TGTGCCAGCAGCTCCCCGGGACAGGGGGCTGACGAGCAGTACTTC. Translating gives CASSSPGQGADEQYF.

CDR3 sequence: CASSVRGGANYGYTF. In nucleotides, the CDR3 is TGTGCCAGCAGCGTTAGAGGGGGAGCTAACTATGGCTACACCTTC. The chain combines TRBV9 with TRBJ1-2; tentative D call: TRBD1 (6 bases). The CDR3 is 15 residues long. The V gene's germline CDR1 is SGDLS and CDR2 YYNGEE. With 2 bases removed from V and 0 bases from J, the gap between germline ends came to 11 bases.

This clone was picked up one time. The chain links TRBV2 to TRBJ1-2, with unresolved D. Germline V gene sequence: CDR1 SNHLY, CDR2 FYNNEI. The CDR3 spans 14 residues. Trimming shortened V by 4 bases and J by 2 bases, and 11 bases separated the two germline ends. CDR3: CASSGVTTNYGYTF. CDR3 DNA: TGTGCCAGCAGTGGAGTGACAACAAACTATGGCTACACCTTC.